This T cell receptor beta chain comes out of a study of T cells in localized non-small cell lung cancer. Study findings and constraints: Adjacent uninvolved lung tissue had the highest T cell clonality, exceeding tumor. Density of T cells in blood, when higher, went with longer overall survival. Adjacent lung exhibited a median of around 60 among the 100 most abundant tumor clones.

Comment on this clone: Its antigen is currently unknown.

The repertoire was sequenced with immunoSEQ multiplex PCR; TCRdb's copy has only in-frame clones and lacks some. This sample yields 35,000 to 45,000 clones, of which about 88% are seen a single time; more than 6% belongs to the top ten. CDR3 length equals 16 residues. The V gene's germline CDR1 is LNHDA and CDR2 SQIVND (reference sequence). Trimming left V 5 bases short and J 1 base short, with 16 bases between. This material consisted of peripheral blood, taken before any cancer treatment. This TCR came from a woman aged 18 to 50 with stage III lung adenocarcinoma. The V call is TRBV19, the J call TRBJ2-3; possibly TRBD2 for D (5 bases). The CDR3 coding sequence is TGTGCCAGTAGTGGGAGCTTTCGAGCGCGCACAGATACGCAGTATTTT. This translates into CASSGSFRARTDTQYF.